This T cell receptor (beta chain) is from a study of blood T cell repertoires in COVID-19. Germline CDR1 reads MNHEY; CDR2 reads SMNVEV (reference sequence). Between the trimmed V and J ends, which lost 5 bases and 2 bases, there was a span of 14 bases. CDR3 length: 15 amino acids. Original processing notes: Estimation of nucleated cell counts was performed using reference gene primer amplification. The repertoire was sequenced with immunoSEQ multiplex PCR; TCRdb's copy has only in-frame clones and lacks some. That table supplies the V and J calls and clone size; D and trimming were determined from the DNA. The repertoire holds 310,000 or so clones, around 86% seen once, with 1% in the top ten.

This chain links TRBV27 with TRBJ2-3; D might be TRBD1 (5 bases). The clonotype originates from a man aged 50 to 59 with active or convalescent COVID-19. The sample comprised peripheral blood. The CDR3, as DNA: TGTGCCAGCAGTCTTCCTGGACAACCCACAGATACGCAGTATTTT. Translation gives CASSLPGQPTDTQYF.